The TCR beta chain described here comes from a study of tumour-infiltrating T cells in Burkitt lymphoma. Whole-study context: Overall and progression-free survival were predicted by productive clonality.

Assay: immunoSEQ multiplex PCR; the TCRdb copy retains only in-frame clones and omits some. The sample has some 9,200 clones, around two thirds seen once; the top ten hold around 5%. Sequencing was performed on tumor tissue. The source is a human donor with diffuse large B-cell lymphoma.

CDR3 sequence reads: CASSSDGAGYTF. The CDR3 bases are TGTGCCAGCAGCTCGGACGGGGCTGGCTACACCTTC. The chain joins TRBV5-6 to TRBJ1-2, with D perhaps matching TRBD1 (5 bases). Germline V gene data show CDR1 as SGHDT and CDR2 as YYEEEE. The ends were cut back, 3 bases at V and 7 bases at J, with 10 bases in the middle. The CDR3 totals 12 residues.